One and the same sample provided the 3 T cell receptor beta chains below, sequenced in a study of blood T cell repertoires in COVID-19. The protocol was immunoSEQ multiplex PCR, while the TCRdb copy is restricted to in-frame clones and leaves out a portion. This table has approximately 90,000 clones, 70% to 90% appearing once. The specimen sequenced was peripheral blood. Every receptor here comes from a man between 60 and 70 years old with acute or convalescent COVID-19.

The chain carries TRBV6-5 and TRBJ1-5; D ambiguous. This CDR3 contains 12 residues. Trimming took off 4 bases at V and 4 bases at J, with 5 bases between the two ends. Germline values: CDR1 MNHEY, CDR2 SVGAGI. CDR3: CASSSGNQPQHF. In DNA form, the CDR3 reads TGTGCCAGCAGTTCCGGGAATCAGCCCCAGCATTTT.

The chain combines TRBV28 with TRBJ1-2; 9 bases match TRBD1. Germline trimming cut 6 bases from V and 8 bases from J; bases unmatched to any gene: 7. Germline-derived CDR1 and CDR2 are MDHEN and SYDVKM. The CDR3 is 13 amino acids. The chain's CDR3 is CASRGGQGLGYTF. Written as DNA, the CDR3 is TGTGCCAGCAGGGGAGGACAGGGGTTAGGCTACACCTTC.

The chain links TRBV19 to TRBJ2-1, with D maybe TRBD2 (6 bases). Trimming cost V 3 bases and J 9 bases, with 9 bases left between them. CDR3 size: 12 residues. Germline V gives CDR1 LNHDA, CDR2 SQIVND (reference sequence). The CDR3, as DNA: TGTGCCAGTAGTATCATAGCGGCTGAGCAGTTCTTC. Protein sequence: CASSIIAAEQFF.